This T cell receptor beta chain was obtained from a study of control samples from healthy donors and cancer patients. Germline V gives CDR1 ENHRY, CDR2 SYGVKD. V lost 5 bases to trimming and J lost 1 base, with 8 bases between them. This CDR3 region has 13 residues. Only one count was recorded for this clone. Data came from immunoSEQ multiplex PCR; TCRdb stores just in-frame clones and leaves some out. In the table there are 70,000 to 85,000 clones, roughly 89% of which are singletons. What was sequenced was blood. This chain uses TRBV10-3 with TRBJ1-1; unclear D gene. The TCR comes from a middle-aged man in good health. This CDR3 is CAISLNPNTEAFF. The CDR3, as DNA: TGTGCCATCAGTTTGAATCCGAACACTGAAGCTTTCTTT.